This TCR beta chain was observed in a study of Ad26.COV2.S vaccination and SARS-CoV-2 variants. Overall study: The study gave Ad26.COV2.S intramuscularly, once or twice 56 days apart.

The treatment: around 19 received Ad26.COV2.S at low or high dose, single or two shots; about 5 received placebo; per-sample allocation not given. On day 63 after the first injection, vaccine and placebo recipients gave samples. Study results and caveats: Vaccine recipients showed a spike-specific TCR breadth that was higher than in placebo recipients.

Germline values: CDR1 MRHNA, CDR2 SNTAGT. V shed 4 bases and J shed 7 bases, with 17 bases lying between them. The CDR3 contains 15 residues. Regarding this clone: Antigen: not known.

Method: immunoSEQ multiplex PCR; TCRdb's copy keeps in-frame clones and lacks some. The sample records about 480,000 clones, roughly 85% being singletons. Material: peripheral blood, obtained in a trial of Ad26.COV2.S vaccine versus placebo. This clonotype was obtained from a person between 18 and 65 years old who received the Ad26.COV2.S COVID-19 vaccine or a placebo. This rearrangement joins TRBV6-4 to TRBJ2-1, with D perhaps TRBD1 (6 bases). CDR3 nucleotides: TGTGCCAGCAGTGTCTTTAGGGGGAACTCGAATGAGCAGTTCTTC. This sequence encodes CASSVFRGNSNEQFF.